This TCR beta chain stems from a study of PD-L1 blockade in urothelial cancer. Study information: When blood samples were assessed, the median T cell count was some 150,000.

Time point indicated: peripheral blood 6 weeks after treatment start. Generated by immunoSEQ multiplex PCR, the TCRdb table keeps only in-frame clones and is missing some. The sample lists about 130,000 clones, about 82% occurring once. V was pared by 2 bases and J by 0 bases, with 8 bases between. Germline-derived CDR1 and CDR2 are SGHRS and YFSETQ. This CDR3 comprises 15 residues. The material was PBMCs, obtained around atezolizumab (anti-PD-L1) treatment. This TCR came from a man aged 50 to 59 with urothelial cancer. V is TRBV5-1 and J is TRBJ1-4; D not resolved. CDR3 coding DNA: TGCGCCAGCAGCTTTACAGCCGCAACTAATGAAAAACTGTTTTTT. Its protein is CASSFTAATNEKLFF.